A selection of T cell receptor beta chains follows, all from one sample in a study of identical twins. TCRdb reanalysed the 5' RACE reads using MiXCR and keeps one entry per CDR3 protein. The sample yields some 500,000 distinct CDR3 sequences, approximately 14% seen once. These records were also assigned to another study, of yellow fever vaccine responses in identical twins.

Sequencing used CD4+ T cells sorted from blood. The receptors shown here come from a woman aged 18-29 years in good health. Each CDR3 is given with its conserved first and last residue. D genes are given only for firm matches. Clone sizes are given selectively: once, few, many, or a class where the clone is expanded.

size: -
V: TRBV28
D: -
J: TRBJ2-7
CDR3: CASSLNGRFEQYF
DNA: TGTGCCAGCAGTTTAAATGGCCGGTTCGAGCAGTACTTC

size: many
V: TRBV6-1
D: -
J: TRBJ2-3
CDR3: CASLRAVGDTQYF
DNA: TGTGCCAGCTTGAGGGCCGTTGGCGATACGCAGTATTTT

size: few
V: TRBV7-8
D: -
J: TRBJ2-3
CDR3: CASSYDLTDTQYF
DNA: TGTGCCAGCAGCTACGATCTCACAGATACGCAGTATTTT

size: few
V: TRBV5-1
D: -
J: TRBJ2-7
CDR3: CASSTDSSYEQYF
DNA: TGCGCCAGCAGCACGGACAGCTCCTACGAGCAGTACTTC

size: few
V: TRBV20-1
D: -
J: TRBJ2-3
CDR3: CSVRQPVPDTQYF
DNA: TGCAGTGTAAGACAACCCGTCCCAGATACGCAGTATTTT

size: many
V: TRBV28
D: -
J: TRBJ2-3
CDR3: CASSLLGGTQYF
DNA: TGTGCCAGCAGTTTGTTGGGGGGTACGCAGTATTTT

size: few
V: TRBV7-8
D: -
J: TRBJ2-1
CDR3: CASTITEISYNEQFF
DNA: TGTGCCAGCACCATAACGGAAATCTCCTACAATGAGCAGTTCTTC

size: -
V: TRBV4-1
D: TRBD1
J: TRBJ2-7
CDR3: CASSQEAGGIYEQYF
DNA: TGCGCCAGCAGCCAAGAGGCAGGGGGTATCTACGAGCAGTACTTC

size: -
V: TRBV6-2/TRBV6-3
D: TRBD1
J: TRBJ1-5
CDR3: CASTGRGAGGQPQHF
DNA: TGTGCCAGCACAGGCCGGGGGGCAGGGGGTCAGCCCCAGCATTTT

size: -
V: TRBV5-6
D: TRBD2
J: TRBJ2-1
CDR3: CASSSGLAANEQFF
DNA: TGTGCCAGCAGCTCAGGACTAGCCGCCAATGAGCAGTTCTTC

size: -
V: TRBV29-1
D: TRBD1
J: TRBJ1-2
CDR3: CSVERQGQGGYTF
DNA: TGCAGCGTTGAACGACAGGGCCAAGGCGGCTACACCTTC

size: -
V: TRBV9
D: -
J: TRBJ2-5
CDR3: CASSATILGTQTQYF
DNA: TGTGCCAGCAGCGCTACAATACTAGGAACGCAGACCCAGTACTTC

size: few
V: TRBV12-3/TRBV12-4
D: TRBD2
J: TRBJ2-7
CDR3: CASSPRGGTSYEQYF
DNA: TGTGCCAGCAGTCCGCGGGGGGGAACCTCCTACGAGCAGTACTTC

size: many
V: TRBV3-1
D: -
J: TRBJ2-3
CDR3: CASSTRVGGDTQYF
DNA: TGTGCCAGCAGCACCCGAGTGGGTGGAGATACGCAGTATTTT

size: few
V: TRBV18
D: -
J: TRBJ2-3
CDR3: CASSPPTLTDTQYF
DNA: TGTGCCAGCTCACCTCCCACCCTCACAGATACGCAGTATTTT

size: many
V: TRBV20-1
D: -
J: TRBJ2-1
CDR3: CSARTVAVYNEQFF
DNA: TGCAGTGCTAGAACAGTAGCGGTCTACAATGAGCAGTTCTTC

size: -
V: TRBV12-3/TRBV12-4
D: -
J: TRBJ2-7
CDR3: CASSYLPGEQYF
DNA: TGTGCCAGCAGTTACCTCCCGGGCGAGCAGTACTTC

size: -
V: TRBV7-2
D: TRBD1
J: TRBJ1-4
CDR3: CASSSTGTGAEKLFF
DNA: TGTGCCAGCAGCTCGACCGGGACAGGGGCTGAAAAACTGTTTTTT

size: many
V: TRBV7-2
D: TRBD2
J: TRBJ2-2
CDR3: CASSSGLAGVAGELFF
DNA: TGTGCCAGCAGCTCAGGACTAGCGGGAGTGGCCGGGGAGCTGTTTTTT

size: -
V: TRBV9
D: TRBD2
J: TRBJ2-3
CDR3: CASSPSRLAGYTDTQYF
DNA: TGTGCCAGCAGCCCAAGCCGCCTAGCGGGATACACAGATACGCAGTATTTT

size: -
V: TRBV20-1
D: TRBD2
J: TRBJ2-1
CDR3: CSAREGSGAYNEQFF
DNA: TGCAGTGCTAGAGAGGGTAGCGGGGCTTACAATGAGCAGTTCTTC

size: -
V: TRBV5-6
D: TRBD2
J: TRBJ2-4
CDR3: CASSERPGLAETLAKNIQYF
DNA: TGTGCCAGCAGCGAGAGACCGGGACTAGCGGAAACTCTAGCCAAAAACATTCAGTACTTC

size: few
V: TRBV5-5
D: -
J: TRBJ1-2
CDR3: CASSSIGARAKGYTF
DNA: TGTGCCAGCAGCTCCATCGGGGCCAGGGCTAAAGGCTACACCTTC

size: few
V: TRBV15
D: -
J: TRBJ2-1
CDR3: CATSREIGLGSYNEQFF
DNA: TGTGCCACCAGCAGGGAAATAGGGTTGGGGTCCTACAATGAGCAGTTCTTC

size: many
V: TRBV29-1
D: -
J: TRBJ2-5
CDR3: CSVPGGGGPETQYF
DNA: TGCAGCGTTCCCGGAGGGGGAGGACCTGAGACCCAGTACTTC

size: -
V: TRBV5-1
D: TRBD2
J: TRBJ2-1
CDR3: CASSLGSGGPGNEQFF
DNA: TGCGCCAGCAGCTTGGGCTCGGGGGGGCCGGGCAATGAGCAGTTCTTC

size: few
V: TRBV20-1
D: -
J: TRBJ1-2
CDR3: CSAPTGLYGYTF
DNA: TGCAGTGCCCCCACGGGGTTATATGGCTACACCTTC

size: -
V: TRBV7-9
D: TRBD1
J: TRBJ2-7
CDR3: CASSFPGQTYEQYF
DNA: TGTGCCAGCAGCTTTCCGGGACAGACCTACGAGCAGTACTTC

size: -
V: TRBV20-1
D: -
J: TRBJ1-4
CDR3: CSAPAVLMGF
DNA: TGCAGTGCCCCCGCCGTCCTGATGGGTTTT

size: many
V: TRBV7-2
D: -
J: TRBJ1-5
CDR3: CASRMGQGQPQHF
DNA: TGTGCCAGCAGGATGGGGCAGGGTCAGCCCCAGCATTTT

size: -
V: TRBV6-1
D: -
J: TRBJ2-7
CDR3: CASTPGQGPHEQYF
DNA: TGTGCCAGCACCCCCGGGCAGGGCCCCCACGAGCAGTACTTC

size: few
V: TRBV6-5
D: -
J: TRBJ1-1
CDR3: CASSYRSLGLITEAFF
DNA: TGTGCCAGCAGTTATCGTAGTTTGGGCCTAATCACTGAAGCTTTCTTT

size: few
V: TRBV7-2
D: TRBD1
J: TRBJ2-5
CDR3: CASSLMDRGIQETQYF
DNA: TGTGCCAGCAGCTTAATGGACAGGGGAATCCAAGAGACCCAGTACTTC

size: -
V: TRBV3-1
D: -
J: TRBJ2-7
CDR3: CASSRGWRGINYEQYF
DNA: TGTGCCAGCAGCCGAGGGTGGAGGGGGATCAACTACGAGCAGTACTTC

size: few
V: TRBV28
D: TRBD2
J: TRBJ2-3
CDR3: CASSLPGLATDTQYF
DNA: TGTGCCAGCAGTTTACCGGGACTAGCCACAGATACGCAGTATTTT

size: few
V: TRBV30
D: TRBD1
J: TRBJ2-7
CDR3: CAWSVLGQGGEQYF
DNA: TGTGCCTGGAGTGTACTCGGACAGGGCGGCGAGCAGTACTTC

size: few
V: TRBV12-5
D: TRBD1
J: TRBJ1-1
CDR3: CASGLPPGTGMNTEAFF
DNA: TGTGCTAGTGGTTTGCCGCCCGGGACAGGGATGAACACTGAAGCTTTCTTT

size: -
V: TRBV5-1
D: TRBD2
J: TRBJ2-3
CDR3: CASSPSGLDTQYF
DNA: TGCGCCAGCAGCCCTAGCGGGCTTGATACGCAGTATTTT

size: few
V: TRBV28
D: TRBD2
J: TRBJ2-3
CDR3: CASSTPRGGQTDTQYF
DNA: TGTGCCAGCAGCACACCCCGGGGGGGGCAGACAGATACGCAGTATTTT

size: -
V: TRBV28
D: -
J: TRBJ2-1
CDR3: CATHGGIYNEQFF
DNA: TGTGCCACCCACGGCGGGATCTACAATGAGCAGTTCTTC

size: few
V: TRBV29-1
D: -
J: TRBJ2-5
CDR3: CSAPAESYPETQYF
DNA: TGCAGCGCCCCTGCGGAATCTTATCCGGAGACCCAGTACTTC

size: -
V: TRBV10-3
D: TRBD2
J: TRBJ2-1
CDR3: CAISAGREHEQFF
DNA: TGTGCCATCAGTGCAGGGCGGGAGCATGAGCAGTTCTTC

size: few
V: TRBV6-1
D: -
J: TRBJ2-1
CDR3: CASTLASSYNEQFF
DNA: TGTGCCAGCACACTAGCCAGCTCCTACAATGAGCAGTTCTTC

size: -
V: TRBV18
D: -
J: TRBJ2-3
CDR3: CASQTGGPTDTQYF
DNA: TGTGCCAGCCAAACCGGGGGTCCCACAGATACGCAGTATTTT

size: few
V: TRBV12-3/TRBV12-4
D: TRBD2
J: TRBJ2-3
CDR3: CAVGTSGGSSTDTQYF
DNA: TGTGCCGTTGGGACTAGCGGGGGGTCTAGCACAGATACGCAGTATTTT

size: few
V: TRBV29-1
D: -
J: TRBJ2-6
CDR3: CSVGASGANVLTF
DNA: TGCAGCGTTGGAGCCTCTGGGGCCAACGTCCTGACTTTC

size: few
V: TRBV28
D: -
J: TRBJ2-1
CDR3: CASSLPLTSYNEQFF
DNA: TGTGCCAGCAGTCTCCCACTAACCTCCTACAATGAGCAGTTCTTC

size: many
V: TRBV6-5
D: TRBD1
J: TRBJ2-7
CDR3: CASSKKTGQEYF
DNA: TGTGCCAGCAGCAAGAAGACAGGGCAGGAGTACTTC

size: few
V: TRBV19
D: -
J: TRBJ1-3
CDR3: CASTNRRSSGNTIYF
DNA: TGTGCCAGTACAAACAGACGGTCCTCTGGAAACACCATATATTTT

size: many
V: TRBV27
D: TRBD1
J: TRBJ2-2
CDR3: CASSKGQGRLTGELFF
DNA: TGTGCCAGCAGTAAAGGACAGGGGAGGCTTACCGGGGAGCTGTTTTTT

size: few
V: TRBV5-1
D: TRBD1
J: TRBJ2-7
CDR3: CASSGQLYEQYF
DNA: TGCGCCAGCTCGGGACAGTTGTACGAGCAGTACTTC

size: -
V: TRBV14
D: -
J: TRBJ2-3
CDR3: CASSQEARRTDTQYF
DNA: TGTGCCAGCAGCCAAGAAGCGCGTCGCACAGATACGCAGTATTTT

size: -
V: TRBV3-1
D: -
J: TRBJ2-1
CDR3: CASSKTAGAPFSSYNEQFF
DNA: TGTGCCAGCAGCAAAACGGCGGGGGCCCCCTTTAGCTCCTACAATGAGCAGTTCTTC

size: few
V: TRBV28
D: -
J: TRBJ2-7
CDR3: CASSLLRTTYEQYF
DNA: TGTGCCAGCAGTTTATTGAGGACAACCTACGAGCAGTACTTC

size: few
V: TRBV20-1
D: -
J: TRBJ1-2
CDR3: CSAVNGNYGYTF
DNA: TGCAGTGCGGTAAACGGAAACTATGGCTACACCTTC